The 25 T cell receptor beta chains below were found in one sample sequenced in a study of blood T cell repertoires in COVID-19. The protocol was immunoSEQ multiplex PCR, while the TCRdb copy is restricted to in-frame clones and leaves out a portion. The sample yields approximately 200,000 clones, about 93% seen once. Material for sequencing was peripheral blood. These receptor sequences come from a young man with COVID-19, enrolled during active disease.

J is TRBJ2-7 and V is TRBV5-1, with 12 bases matching TRBD1. CDR1 is SGHRS, CDR2 YFSETQ, per germline. This CDR3 has 16 residues. V lost 4 bases, J lost 6 bases, and 11 bases stayed unmatched. The CDR3 bases are TGCGCCAGCAGCCCCCTCCCGGGACAGGGGGCTAGCGAGCAGTACTTC. This sequence encodes CASSPLPGQGASEQYF.

The J gene is TRBJ1-1, the V gene TRBV30; 7 bases agree with TRBD1. Trimming at V came to 3 bases and at J to 11 bases, leaving 6 bases not matched to a gene. The CDR3 has 11 residues. Germline V gives CDR1 GTSNPN, CDR2 SVGIG (reference sequence). CDR3 DNA sequence: TGTGCCTGGAGGAGACAGGGTGTGGCTTTCTTT. Its translation: CAWRRQGVAFF.

This rearrangement joins TRBV6-5 to TRBJ2-5; 7 positions match TRBD2. The CDR3 spans 15 residues. V gave up 4 bases and J gave up 2 bases; unmatched junction bases: 7. Germline values: CDR1 MNHEY, CDR2 SVGAGI. Written as DNA, the CDR3 is TGTGCCAGCAGTTCTCTGGGGGGGGAACAAGAGACCCAGTACTTC. It is translated as CASSSLGGEQETQYF.

The chain couples TRBV11-2 to TRBJ2-1; a possible D gene is TRBD2 (6 bases). CDR1 SGHAT and CDR2 FQNNGV come from the germline V gene. Trimming took off 1 base at V and 0 bases at J, with 10 bases between the two ends. The CDR3 runs 16 residues. The DNA for the CDR3 is TGTGCCAGCAGCTTAGGTCGGGGGAGCTCCTACAATGAGCAGTTCTTC. Protein sequence: CASSLGRGSSYNEQFF.

The rearrangement uses TRBV6-5 and TRBJ2-2, with D possibly being TRBD2 (5 bases). V was clipped by 7 bases and J by 0 bases, with 9 bases between them. The CDR3 contains 14 residues. The germline CDR1 and CDR2 sequences are MNHEY and SVGAGI. CDR3 bases: TGTGCCAGCAAAGCGGCCCCGAACACCGGGGAGCTGTTTTTT. Amino acids: CASKAAPNTGELFF.

This clone showed up just once. The chain links TRBV6-5 to TRBJ1-5; maybe TRBD1 (5 bases). CDR1 and CDR2 from the germline V gene are MNHEY and SVGAGI. This CDR3 region has 13 residues. The V and J ends lost 6 bases and 3 bases respectively, with 9 bases between them. The CDR3 here is CASRDSYNQPQHF. The CDR3 nucleotides are TGTGCCAGCAGAGACAGTTACAATCAGCCCCAGCATTTT.

This chain joins TRBV5-4 and TRBJ2-1; D may be TRBD1 (5 bases). Germline CDR1 and CDR2: SGHNT and YYREEE (reference sequence). This CDR3 is built from 16 residues. Trimming removed 4 bases at V and 4 bases at J, with 18 bases between. The DNA for the CDR3 is TGTGCCAGCAGCCACCCTGGACAATATTCATACAATGAGCAGTTCTTC. It translates to CASSHPGQYSYNEQFF.

The chain carries TRBV21-1 and TRBJ2-1; the listed D gene, TRBD2, was not tested against the DNA. TRBV21-1 is a pseudogene segment. The CDR3 runs to 18 residues. CDR3 coding DNA: TGTGCCAGCCCATTCTCCCTAGCGGGGGGAAGCTCCTACAATGAGCAGTTCTTC. Translated, it gives CASPFSLAGGSSYNEQFF.

The rearrangement joins TRBV14 to TRBJ2-1, with D maybe TRBD2 (5 bases). Germline CDR1 is SGHDN and CDR2 is FVKESK. V was trimmed by 1 base and J by 0 bases, leaving 19 bases between them. The CDR3 is 19 residues long. The DNA of the CDR3 is TGTGCCAGCAGCCAAGGCCCCTTTGGAGGCCTACTCTCCTACAATGAGCAGTTCTTC. It translates to CASSQGPFGGLLSYNEQFF.

This clone has only a few counts. The CDR3 region is CASSPGGTVTTEAFF. In DNA form, the CDR3 reads TGTGCCAGCTCACCAGGCGGGACAGTAACTACTGAAGCTTTCTTT. The J gene is TRBJ1-1, the V gene TRBV18; 7 bases fit TRBD1. This CDR3 has 15 residues. Germline V gene sequence: CDR1 KGHSH, CDR2 LQKENI. Unmatched junction bases numbered 8, after V lost 2 bases and J lost 5 bases.

This chain connects TRBV19 to TRBJ1-5; D gene ambiguous. The CDR3 covers 16 residues. Germline CDR1 is LNHDA and CDR2 is SQIVND (reference sequence). The germline V and J ends were trimmed by 9 bases and 4 bases, with 22 bases remaining between them. Written as DNA, the CDR3 is TGTGCCAGCGCCAAGGCCCGGGTCCCGTATAATCAGCCCCAGCATTTT. It encodes CASAKARVPYNQPQHF.

The J gene is TRBJ2-7, the V gene TRBV2, with 11 positions matching TRBD2. Germline CDR1 is SNHLY and CDR2 is FYNNEI. The CDR3 contains 13 residues. The V segment lost 6 bases and the J segment 2 bases; nucleotides outside the gene matches: 0. The CDR3 region has the DNA TGTGCCAGCAGGACTAGCGGGGCCTACGAGCAGTACTTC. Encoded protein: CASRTSGAYEQYF. Variable domain in full (rest from reference TRBV2 and TRBJ2-7): EPEVTQTPSHQVTQMGQEVILRCVPISNHLYFYWYRQILGQKVEFLVSFYNNEISEKSEIFDDQFSVERPDGSNFTLKIRSTKLEDSAMYFCASRTSGAYEQYFGPGTRLTVT.

The V gene is TRBV20-1, the J gene TRBJ2-3; D not certain. V shed 3 bases and J shed 2 bases, with 12 bases lying between them. The CDR3 sequence is 14 residues long. Germline V gene sequence: CDR1 DFQATT, CDR2 SNEGSKA (reference sequence). The CDR3 region is CSASFLRSTDTQYF. The CDR3 DNA reads TGCAGTGCTAGTTTCTTGCGATCCACAGATACGCAGTATTTT.

The gene calls are TRBV18 and TRBJ2-1; D perhaps matches TRBD2 (5 bases). The CDR3 has 13 residues. The germline V gene has CDR1 KGHSH and CDR2 LQKENI. V was cut by 10 bases and J by 1 base, with 11 bases left in between. The CDR3 is CATRDSSYNEQFF. CDR3 DNA: TGTGCCACACGGGATTCATCCTACAATGAGCAGTTCTTC.

The chain couples TRBV11-2 to TRBJ2-7; 8 nucleotides line up with TRBD2. The germline CDR1 and CDR2 sequences are SGHAT and FQNNGV. J was trimmed by 4 bases and V by 6 bases; bases with no gene match: 17. The CDR3 has 17 amino acids. CDR3 residues: CASRRGSGGRSGYEQYF. The CDR3 nucleotides are TGTGCCAGCAGACGAGGGAGCGGGGGTCGAAGTGGATACGAGCAGTACTTC.

This chain uses TRBV2 with TRBJ1-5, with TRBD1 as a possible D gene (5 bases). CDR1 is SNHLY and CDR2 is FYNNEI in the germline V gene. The CDR3 length is 15 residues. Trimming left V 1 base short and J 1 base short, with 8 bases between. As DNA, the CDR3 is TGTGCCAGCAGTGAAGGTCAGGGAAGCAATCAGCCCCAGCATTTT. It translates to CASSEGQGSNQPQHF.

This chain joins TRBV2 and TRBJ2-1; possible D gene TRBD1, 5 bases. The V and J ends lost 0 bases and 9 bases respectively, with 15 bases between them. Germline V CDR1 and CDR2: SNHLY, FYNNEI. This CDR3 contains 15 residues. CDR3: CASSEASQGRSEQFF. The CDR3 DNA reads TGTGCCAGCAGTGAAGCTTCCCAGGGAAGGAGTGAGCAGTTCTTC.

The chain carries TRBV4-2 and TRBJ2-1; 7 bases map to TRBD1. J was trimmed by 3 bases and V by 1 base; bases with no gene match: 6. The CDR3 contains 16 residues. Germline V gene data show CDR1 as LGHNA and CDR2 as YNFKEQ. The CDR3, as DNA: TGTGCCAGCAGCCAAGCTGGAGGACAGGACTACAATGAGCAGTTCTTC. It translates to CASSQAGGQDYNEQFF.

V gene TRBV28 combines with J gene TRBJ1-3; D is unresolved. The CDR3 loop spans 15 amino acids. Deletions cut 3 bases from V and 2 bases from J, with 11 bases between. Germline CDR1 is MDHEN and CDR2 is SYDVKM. The DNA for the CDR3 is TGTGCCAGCAGTTTTCTTTTACAAGCTGGAAACACCATATATTTT. This encodes CASSFLLQAGNTIYF.

The gene calls are TRBV27 and TRBJ1-2, with D unresolved. Germline values: CDR1 MNHEY, CDR2 SMNVEV (reference sequence). The CDR3 totals 13 residues. The ends were cut back, 5 bases at V and 4 bases at J, with 11 bases in the middle. Here the CDR3 DNA reads TGTGCCAGCAGTCCCCTCCTTCCCTATGGCTACACCTTC. Amino acid sequence: CASSPLLPYGYTF.

The rearrangement links TRBV29-1 to TRBJ2-1; 8 bases fit TRBD1. This CDR3 has 14 residues. V was clipped by 1 base and J by 5 bases; unmatched bases: 4. The germline V gene has CDR1 SQVTM and CDR2 ANQGSEA. CDR3 in amino acids: CSVEGQGADNEQFF. DNA for the CDR3: TGCAGCGTTGAAGGCCAGGGGGCCGACAATGAGCAGTTCTTC.

The rearrangement links TRBV9 to TRBJ2-3; 10 bases are a match to TRBD2. Per the germline V gene, CDR1 is SGDLS and CDR2 is YYNGEE. The CDR3 consists of 16 residues. V shed 3 bases, J shed 2 bases, and the junction held 6 bases outside the gene matches. CDR3 in amino acids: CASSAASGGLTDTQYF. In nucleotides, the CDR3 is TGTGCCAGCAGCGCGGCTAGCGGGGGTCTCACAGATACGCAGTATTTT. The whole variable domain, remainder taken from reference TRBV9 and TRBJ2-3, is DSGVTQTPKHLITATGQRVTLRCSPRSGDLSVYWYQQSLDQGLQFLIQYYNGEERAKGNILERFSAQQFPDLHSELNLSSLELGDSALYFCASSAASGGLTDTQYFGPGTRLTVL.

The chain carries TRBV6-5 and TRBJ1-6; D is possibly TRBD1 (6 bases). V was pared by 5 bases and J by 8 bases, with 16 bases between. The CDR3 runs 15 residues. Germline-derived CDR1 and CDR2 are MNHEY and SVGAGI. The chain's CDR3 is CASSHEGTQDSPLHF. The CDR3, as DNA: TGTGCCAGCAGTCACGAAGGGACACAAGATTCACCCCTCCACTTT.

This chain links TRBV2 with TRBJ1-1; 7 bases are shared with TRBD1. Germline assignment: CDR1 SNHLY and CDR2 FYNNEI. J was trimmed by 0 bases and V by 8 bases; bases with no gene match: 24. The CDR3 is made up of 20 amino acids. The CDR3 region is CASQRDLRNRQGPMNTEAFF. CDR3 DNA sequence: TGTGCCAGCCAACGGGACCTCCGTAATCGACAGGGCCCCATGAACACTGAAGCTTTCTTT.

This chain joins TRBV3-1 (or the pseudogene TRBV3-2) and TRBJ2-7, with TRBD2 matching over 8 bases. Germline assignment: CDR1 LGHDT and CDR2 YNNKEL (reference sequence). V trimming: 4 bases; J trimming: 4 bases; junction bases outside the gene matches: 6. The CDR3 extends over 14 amino acids. Written as DNA, the CDR3 is TGTGCCAGCAGCCTTGCCGGGACTAGTTACGAGCAGTACTTC. It codes for CASSLAGTSYEQYF.